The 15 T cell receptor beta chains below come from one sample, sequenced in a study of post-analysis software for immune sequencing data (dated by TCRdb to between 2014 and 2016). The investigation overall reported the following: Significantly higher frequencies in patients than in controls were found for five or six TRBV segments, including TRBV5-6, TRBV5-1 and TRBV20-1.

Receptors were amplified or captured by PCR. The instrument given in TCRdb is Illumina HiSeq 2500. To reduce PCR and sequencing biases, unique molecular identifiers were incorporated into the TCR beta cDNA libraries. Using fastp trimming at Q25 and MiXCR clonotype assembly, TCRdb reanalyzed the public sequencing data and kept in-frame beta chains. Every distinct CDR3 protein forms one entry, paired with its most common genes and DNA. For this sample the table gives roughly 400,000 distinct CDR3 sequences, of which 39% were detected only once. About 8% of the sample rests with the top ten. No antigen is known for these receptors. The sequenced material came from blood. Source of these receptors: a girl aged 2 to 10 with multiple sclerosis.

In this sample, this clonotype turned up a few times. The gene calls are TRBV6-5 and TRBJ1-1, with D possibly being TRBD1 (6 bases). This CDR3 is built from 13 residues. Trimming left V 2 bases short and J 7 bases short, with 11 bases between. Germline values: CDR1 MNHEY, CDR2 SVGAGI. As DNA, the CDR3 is TGTGCCAGCAGTTACGGGGGGGGCTTTGAAGCTTTCTTT. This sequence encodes CASSYGGGFEAFF.

DNA for the CDR3: TGCAGCGTTATAACAGGGGACCACTACGAGCAGTACTTC. Amino acid sequence: CSVITGDHYEQYF. V usage is TRBV29-1 and J usage is TRBJ2-5, with 7 bases that match TRBD1. The assigned J gene may be wrong: the sequence end matches TRBJ2-7 better. The CDR3 runs 13 residues. Germline-derived CDR1 and CDR2 are SQVTM and ANQGSEA.

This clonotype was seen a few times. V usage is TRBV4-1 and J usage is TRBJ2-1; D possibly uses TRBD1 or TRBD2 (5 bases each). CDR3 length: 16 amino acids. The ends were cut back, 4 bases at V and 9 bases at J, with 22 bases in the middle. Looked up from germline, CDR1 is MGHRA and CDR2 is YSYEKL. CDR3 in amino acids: CASSLGQGSPRGEQFF. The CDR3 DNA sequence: TGCGCCAGCAGCCTTGGGCAGGGAAGCCCTCGGGGTGAGCAGTTCTTC.

This CDR3 is CASSPAGRYTEAFF. The DNA of the CDR3 is TGTGCCAGCAGTCCAGCGGGGAGGTACACTGAAGCTTTCTTT. The V and J genes are TRBV6-5 and TRBJ1-1; no definite D call. The germline gives CDR1 MNHEY, CDR2 SVGAGI. V was clipped by 5 bases and J by 3 bases, with 13 bases between them. The CDR3 is 14 amino acids.

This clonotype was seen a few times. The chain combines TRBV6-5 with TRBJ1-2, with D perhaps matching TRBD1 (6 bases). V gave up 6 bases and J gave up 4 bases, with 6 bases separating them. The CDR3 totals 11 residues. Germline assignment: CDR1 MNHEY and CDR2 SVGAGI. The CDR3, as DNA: TGTGCCAGCAGGGACAGCTATGGCTACACCTTC. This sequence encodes CASRDSYGYTF.

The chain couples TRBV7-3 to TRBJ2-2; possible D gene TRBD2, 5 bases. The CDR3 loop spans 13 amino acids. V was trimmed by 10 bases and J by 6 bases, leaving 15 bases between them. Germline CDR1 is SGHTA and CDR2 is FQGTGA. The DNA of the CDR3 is TGTGCCACCTCCGGGATGGTACCCGGGGAGCTGTTTTTT. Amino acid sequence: CATSGMVPGELFF.

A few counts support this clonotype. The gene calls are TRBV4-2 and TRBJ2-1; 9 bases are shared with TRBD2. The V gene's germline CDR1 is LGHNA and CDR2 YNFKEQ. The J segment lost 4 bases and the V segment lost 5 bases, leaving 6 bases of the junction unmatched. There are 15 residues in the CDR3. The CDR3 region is CASSLAGDEYNEQFF. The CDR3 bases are TGTGCCAGCAGCTTAGCGGGAGATGAATACAATGAGCAGTTCTTC.

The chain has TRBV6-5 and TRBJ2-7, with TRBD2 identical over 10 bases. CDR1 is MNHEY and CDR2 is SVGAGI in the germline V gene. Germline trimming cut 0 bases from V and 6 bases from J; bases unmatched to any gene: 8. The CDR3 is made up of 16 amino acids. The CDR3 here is CASSYSIGLAGAEQYF. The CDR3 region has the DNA TGTGCCAGCAGTTACTCGATTGGGCTAGCGGGAGCCGAGCAGTACTTC.

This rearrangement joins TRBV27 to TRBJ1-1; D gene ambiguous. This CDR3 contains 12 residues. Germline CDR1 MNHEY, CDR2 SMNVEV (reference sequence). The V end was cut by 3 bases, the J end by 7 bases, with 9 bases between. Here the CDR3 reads CASSFLGFEAFF. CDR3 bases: TGTGCCAGCAGTTTCCTGGGGTTTGAAGCTTTCTTT.

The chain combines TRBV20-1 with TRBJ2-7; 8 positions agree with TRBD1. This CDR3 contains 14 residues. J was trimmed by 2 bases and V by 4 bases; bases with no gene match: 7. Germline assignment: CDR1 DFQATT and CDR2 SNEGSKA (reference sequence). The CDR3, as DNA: TGCAGTGCTACGGGACAGGAGAATACCTACGAGCAGTACTTC. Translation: CSATGQENTYEQYF.

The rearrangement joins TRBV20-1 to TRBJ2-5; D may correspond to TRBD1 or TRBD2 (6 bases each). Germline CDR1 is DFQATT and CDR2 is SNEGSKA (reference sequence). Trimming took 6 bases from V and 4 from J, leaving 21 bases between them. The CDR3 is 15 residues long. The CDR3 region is CSALKGGAGGETQYF. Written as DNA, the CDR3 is TGCAGTGCGCTGAAGGGGGGCGCCGGAGGAGAGACCCAGTACTTC.

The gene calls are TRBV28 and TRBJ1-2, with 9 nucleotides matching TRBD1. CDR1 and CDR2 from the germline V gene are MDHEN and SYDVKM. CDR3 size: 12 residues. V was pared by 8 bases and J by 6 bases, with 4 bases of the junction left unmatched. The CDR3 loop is CASGDRVDGYTF. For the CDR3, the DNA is TGTGCCAGCGGGGACAGGGTCGATGGCTACACCTTC.

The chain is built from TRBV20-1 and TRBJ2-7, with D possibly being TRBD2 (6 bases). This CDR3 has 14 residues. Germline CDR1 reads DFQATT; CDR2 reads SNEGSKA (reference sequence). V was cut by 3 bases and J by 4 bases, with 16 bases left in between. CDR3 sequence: CSARQGGVEYEQYF. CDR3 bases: TGCAGTGCTAGGCAGGGCGGGGTGGAGTACGAGCAGTACTTC.

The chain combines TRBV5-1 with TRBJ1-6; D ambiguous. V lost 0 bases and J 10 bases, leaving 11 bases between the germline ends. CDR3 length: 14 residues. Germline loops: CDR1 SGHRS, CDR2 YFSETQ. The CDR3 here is CASSLETSRSPLHF. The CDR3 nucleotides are TGCGCCAGCAGCTTGGAAACCTCGAGGTCACCCCTCCACTTT.

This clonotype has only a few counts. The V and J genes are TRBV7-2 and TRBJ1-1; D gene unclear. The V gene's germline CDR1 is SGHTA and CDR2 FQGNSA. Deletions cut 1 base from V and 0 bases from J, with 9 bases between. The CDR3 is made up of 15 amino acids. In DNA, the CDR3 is TGTGCCAGCAGCTTAGGGACCTATCTGAACACTGAAGCTTTCTTT. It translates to CASSLGTYLNTEAFF.